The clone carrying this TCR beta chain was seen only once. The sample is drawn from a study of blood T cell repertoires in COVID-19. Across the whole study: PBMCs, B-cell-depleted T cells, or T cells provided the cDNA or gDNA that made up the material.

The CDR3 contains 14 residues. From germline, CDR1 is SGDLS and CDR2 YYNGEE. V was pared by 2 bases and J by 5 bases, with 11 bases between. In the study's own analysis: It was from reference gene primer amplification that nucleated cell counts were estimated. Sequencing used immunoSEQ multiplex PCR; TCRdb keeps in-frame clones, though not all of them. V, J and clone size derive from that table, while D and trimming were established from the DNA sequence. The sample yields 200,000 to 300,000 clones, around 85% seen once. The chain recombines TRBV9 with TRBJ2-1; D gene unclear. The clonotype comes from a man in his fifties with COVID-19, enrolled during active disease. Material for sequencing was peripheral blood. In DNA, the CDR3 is TGTGCCAGCAGCGTCGTAACTTCCGACAATGAGCAGTTCTTC. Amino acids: CASSVVTSDNEQFF.